This TCR beta chain was captured by sequencing in a study of T cells in localized non-small cell lung cancer. Sequenced by immunoSEQ multiplex PCR; TCRdb stores in-frame clones only, minus some. The table lists roughly 17,000 clones, around 88% of them singletons. Germline V lookup: CDR1 MDHEN, CDR2 SYDVKM. V lost 2 bases, J lost 0 bases, and 11 bases lay in between. CDR3 length: 15 amino acids. The chain uses TRBV28 and TRBJ2-7; TRBD2 is a possible D gene (6 bases). The starting material was peripheral blood, obtained before any cancer treatment. This clonotype was obtained from a male donor at least 60 years old with stage II squamous cell lung carcinoma. In DNA, the CDR3 is TGTGCCAGCAGTTTAAGCGGGCCCAGCTCCTACGAGCAGTACTTC. Translation: CASSLSGPSSYEQYF.